The T cell receptor beta chain under discussion was sequenced for a study of metastatic and nonmetastatic thyroid tumors. This clone was observed at least ten times. Other DNA sequences in the sample encode the same CDR3. Each patient came to thyroid surgery without any prior treatment (of any kind). As processed by the authors: It was from CDR3 differences across clinicopathological groups that a distant-metastasis classifier for papillary thyroid cancer was built. MiXCR re-clonotyped the PCR reads for TCRdb. These V and J calls originate from TCRdb's pipeline instead of the authors' own analysis. The sample has around 59,000 clones; about 17% are singletons. The origin of this receptor is a male donor with papillary thyroid cancer or a benign thyroid nodule (not recorded which). Some clones in this sample may be carry-over from other donors' samples. Sequenced: blood.

This CDR3 reads CASSIRGRTTYNEQFF. CDR3 nucleotides: TGTGCCAGTAGTATCAGAGGGCGTACCACCTACAATGAGCAGTTCTTC. The chain joins TRBV19 to TRBJ2-1; D possibly corresponds to TRBD2 (5 bases). V lost 3 bases and J lost 2, with 14 bases in between. CDR3 size: 16 residues. Per the germline V gene, CDR1 is LNHDA and CDR2 is SQIVND (reference sequence).